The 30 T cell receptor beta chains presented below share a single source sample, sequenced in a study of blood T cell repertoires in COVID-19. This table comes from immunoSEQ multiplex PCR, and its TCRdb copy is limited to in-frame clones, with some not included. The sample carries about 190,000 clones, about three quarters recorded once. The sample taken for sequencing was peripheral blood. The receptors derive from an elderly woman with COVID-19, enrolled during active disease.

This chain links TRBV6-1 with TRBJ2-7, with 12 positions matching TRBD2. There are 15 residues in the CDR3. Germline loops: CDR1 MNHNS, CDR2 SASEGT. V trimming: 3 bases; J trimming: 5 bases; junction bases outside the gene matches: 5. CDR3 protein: CASSDRLAGGNEQYF. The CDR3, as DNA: TGTGCCAGCAGTGATAGGCTAGCGGGGGGGAACGAGCAGTACTTC.

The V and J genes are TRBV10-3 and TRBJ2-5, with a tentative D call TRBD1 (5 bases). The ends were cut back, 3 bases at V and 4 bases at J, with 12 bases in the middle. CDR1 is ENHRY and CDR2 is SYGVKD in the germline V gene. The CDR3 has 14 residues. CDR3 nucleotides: TGTGCCATCAGTGAAAGAGCAGGGTTAGAGACCCAGTACTTC. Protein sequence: CAISERAGLETQYF.

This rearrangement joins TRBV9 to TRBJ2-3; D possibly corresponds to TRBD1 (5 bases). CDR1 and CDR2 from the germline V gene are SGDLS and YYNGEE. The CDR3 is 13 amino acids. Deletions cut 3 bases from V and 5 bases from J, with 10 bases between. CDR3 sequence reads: CASSGQGGDTQYF. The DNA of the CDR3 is TGTGCCAGCAGCGGGCAGGGTGGAGATACGCAGTATTTT.

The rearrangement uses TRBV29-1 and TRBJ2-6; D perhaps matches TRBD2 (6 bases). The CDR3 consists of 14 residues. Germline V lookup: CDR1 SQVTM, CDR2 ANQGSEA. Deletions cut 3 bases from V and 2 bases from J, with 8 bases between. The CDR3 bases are TGCAGCGTTGACGGAGGGCCTGGGGCCAACGTCCTGACTTTC. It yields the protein CSVDGGPGANVLTF.

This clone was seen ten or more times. This CDR3 reads CASSPGTGSSIQYF. The CDR3 region has the DNA TGTGCCAGCAGCCCAGGGACAGGTAGTTCCATTCAGTACTTC. The chain carries TRBV7-9 and TRBJ2-4; 8 nucleotides match TRBD1. Trimming took 5 bases from V and 9 from J; bases not matched to a gene: 9. CDR1 is SEHNR, CDR2 FQNEAQ, per germline (reference sequence). The CDR3 runs to 14 residues.

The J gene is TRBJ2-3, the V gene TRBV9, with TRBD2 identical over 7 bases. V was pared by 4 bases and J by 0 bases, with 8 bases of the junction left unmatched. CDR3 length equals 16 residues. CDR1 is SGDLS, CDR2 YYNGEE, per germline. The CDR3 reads CASSPLAASSTDTQYF. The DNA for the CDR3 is TGTGCCAGCAGCCCCCTAGCGGCCTCTAGCACAGATACGCAGTATTTT.

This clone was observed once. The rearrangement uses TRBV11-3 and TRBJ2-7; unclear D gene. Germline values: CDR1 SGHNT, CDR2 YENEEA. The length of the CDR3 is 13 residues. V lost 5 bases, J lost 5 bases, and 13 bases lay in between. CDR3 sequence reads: CASSRTVHHEQYF. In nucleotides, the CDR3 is TGTGCCAGCAGCCGTACAGTGCACCACGAGCAGTACTTC.

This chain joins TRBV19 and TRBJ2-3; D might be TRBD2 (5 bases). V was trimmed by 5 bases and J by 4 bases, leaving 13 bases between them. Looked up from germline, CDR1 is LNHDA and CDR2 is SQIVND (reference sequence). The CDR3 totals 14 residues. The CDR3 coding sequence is TGTGCCAGTAGTCCTACTAGTTTCCCAGATACGCAGTATTTT. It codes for CASSPTSFPDTQYF.

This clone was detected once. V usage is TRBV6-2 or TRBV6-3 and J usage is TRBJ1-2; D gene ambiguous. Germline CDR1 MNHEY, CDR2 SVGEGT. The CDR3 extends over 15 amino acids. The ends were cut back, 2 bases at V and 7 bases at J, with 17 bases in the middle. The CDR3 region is CASSYPPGRVPGYTF. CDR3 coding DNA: TGTGCCAGCAGTTACCCCCCGGGGAGGGTTCCTGGCTACACCTTC.

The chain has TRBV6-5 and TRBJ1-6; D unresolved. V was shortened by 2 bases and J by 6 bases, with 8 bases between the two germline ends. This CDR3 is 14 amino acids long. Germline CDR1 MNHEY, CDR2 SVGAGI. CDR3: CASSYGRINSPLHF. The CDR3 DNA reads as TGTGCCAGCAGTTACGGGCGAATTAATTCACCCCTCCACTTT.

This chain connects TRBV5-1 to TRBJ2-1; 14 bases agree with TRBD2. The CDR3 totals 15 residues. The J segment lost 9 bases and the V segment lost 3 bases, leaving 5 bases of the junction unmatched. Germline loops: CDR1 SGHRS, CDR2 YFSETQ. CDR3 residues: CASSSGLAGVSEQFF. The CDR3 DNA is TGCGCCAGCAGCTCGGGACTAGCGGGAGTCAGTGAGCAGTTCTTC.

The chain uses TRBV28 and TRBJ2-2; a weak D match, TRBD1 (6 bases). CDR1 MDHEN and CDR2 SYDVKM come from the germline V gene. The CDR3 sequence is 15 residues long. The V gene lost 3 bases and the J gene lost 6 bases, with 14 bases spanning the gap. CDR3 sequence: CASSLPGDPPGELFF. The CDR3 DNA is TGTGCCAGCAGTTTGCCAGGGGATCCCCCCGGGGAGCTGTTTTTT.

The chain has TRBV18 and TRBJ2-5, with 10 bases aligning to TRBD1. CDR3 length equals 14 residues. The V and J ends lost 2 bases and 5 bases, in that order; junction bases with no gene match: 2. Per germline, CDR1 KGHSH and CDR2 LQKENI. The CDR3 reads CASSPGTGDETQYF. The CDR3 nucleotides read TGTGCCAGCTCACCAGGGACAGGGGACGAGACCCAGTACTTC.

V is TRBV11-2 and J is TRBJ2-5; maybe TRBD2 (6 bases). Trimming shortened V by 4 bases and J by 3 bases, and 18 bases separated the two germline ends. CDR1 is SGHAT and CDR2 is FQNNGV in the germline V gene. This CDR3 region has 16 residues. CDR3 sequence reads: CASSSGLTWREETQYF. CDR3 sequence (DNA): TGTGCCAGCAGCTCTGGACTAACATGGCGGGAAGAGACCCAGTACTTC. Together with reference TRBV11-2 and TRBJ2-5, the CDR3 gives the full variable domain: EAGVAQSPRYKIIEKRQSVAFWCNPISGHATLYWYQQILGQGPKLLIQFQNNGVVDDSQLPKDRFSAERLKGVDSTLKIQPAKLEDSAVYLCASSSGLTWREETQYFGPGTRLLVL.

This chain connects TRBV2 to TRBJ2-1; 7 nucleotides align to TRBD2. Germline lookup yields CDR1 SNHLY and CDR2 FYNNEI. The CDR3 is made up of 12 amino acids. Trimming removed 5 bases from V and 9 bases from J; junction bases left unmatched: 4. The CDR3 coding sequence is TGTGCCAGCAGTCTGACTAGCCGTGAGCAGTTCTTC. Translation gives CASSLTSREQFF.

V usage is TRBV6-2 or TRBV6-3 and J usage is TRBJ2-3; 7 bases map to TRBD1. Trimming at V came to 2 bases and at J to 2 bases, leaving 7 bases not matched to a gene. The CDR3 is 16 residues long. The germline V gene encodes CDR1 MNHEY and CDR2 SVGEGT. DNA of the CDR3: TGTGCCAGCAGTTACGGGCAGGGGGACAACACAGATACGCAGTATTTT. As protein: CASSYGQGDNTDTQYF.

The CDR3 here is CASSFTGTSGHNEQFF. The CDR3 DNA reads as TGCGCCAGCAGTTTTACGGGGACTAGTGGCCACAATGAGCAGTTCTTC. This chain connects TRBV5-1 to TRBJ2-1; 8 bases map to TRBD2. Germline V CDR1 and CDR2: SGHRS, YFSETQ. Trimming cost V 5 bases and J 5 bases; bases outside gene matches: 12. CDR3 length equals 16 residues.

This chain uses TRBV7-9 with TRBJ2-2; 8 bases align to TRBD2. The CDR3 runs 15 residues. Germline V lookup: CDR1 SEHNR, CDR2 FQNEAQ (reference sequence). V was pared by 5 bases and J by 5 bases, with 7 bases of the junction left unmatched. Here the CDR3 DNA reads TGTGCCAGCAGCCTCGGGGGGGCCGGTACCGGGGAGCTGTTTTTT. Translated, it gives CASSLGGAGTGELFF.

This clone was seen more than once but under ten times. CDR3 DNA sequence: TGTGCCAGCAGTGAGTTGACAGGGAACGTCTACGAGCAGTACTTC. Its protein product is CASSELTGNVYEQYF. The V call is TRBV6-1, the J call TRBJ2-7; 7 bases align to TRBD1. CDR1 and CDR2 from the germline V gene are MNHNS and SASEGT. V lost 3 bases to trimming and J lost 3 bases; unmatched junction nucleotides: 8. CDR3 length equals 15 residues.

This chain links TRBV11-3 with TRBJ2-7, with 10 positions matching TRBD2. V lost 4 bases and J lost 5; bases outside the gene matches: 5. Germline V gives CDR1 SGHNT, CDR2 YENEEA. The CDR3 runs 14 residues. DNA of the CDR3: TGTGCCAGCAGCTCCCTAGCGGGGGTAAACGAGCAGTACTTC. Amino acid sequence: CASSSLAGVNEQYF.

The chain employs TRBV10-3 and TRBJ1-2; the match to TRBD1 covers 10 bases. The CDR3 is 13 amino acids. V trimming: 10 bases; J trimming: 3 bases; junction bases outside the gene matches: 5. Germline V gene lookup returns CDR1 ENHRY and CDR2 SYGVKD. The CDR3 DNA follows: TGTGCCACCAGGGGGACAGGGGACTATGGCTACACCTTC. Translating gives CATRGTGDYGYTF.

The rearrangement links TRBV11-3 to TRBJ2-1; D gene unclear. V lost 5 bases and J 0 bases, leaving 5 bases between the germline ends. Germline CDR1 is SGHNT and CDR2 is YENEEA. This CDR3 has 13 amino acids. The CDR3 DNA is TGTGCCAGCAGCGGTAGCTCCTACAATGAGCAGTTCTTC. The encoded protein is CASSGSSYNEQFF.

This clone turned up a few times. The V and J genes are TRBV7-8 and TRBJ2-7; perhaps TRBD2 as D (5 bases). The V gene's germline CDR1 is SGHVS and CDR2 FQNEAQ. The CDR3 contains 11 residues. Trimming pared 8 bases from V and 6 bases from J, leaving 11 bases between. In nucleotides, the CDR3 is TGTGCCAGCTCGAACGGGGTCGAGCAGTACTTC. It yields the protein CASSNGVEQYF.

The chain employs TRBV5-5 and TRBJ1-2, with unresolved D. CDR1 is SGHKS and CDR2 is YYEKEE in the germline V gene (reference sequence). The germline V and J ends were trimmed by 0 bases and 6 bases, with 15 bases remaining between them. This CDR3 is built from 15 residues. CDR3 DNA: TGTGCCAGCAGCTTGGGGCACGGGAAGATTCATGGCTACACCTTC. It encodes CASSLGHGKIHGYTF.

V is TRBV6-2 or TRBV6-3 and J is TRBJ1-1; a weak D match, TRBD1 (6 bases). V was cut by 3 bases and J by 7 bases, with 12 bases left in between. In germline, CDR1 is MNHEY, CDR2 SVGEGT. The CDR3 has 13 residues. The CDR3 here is CASSYLAGVEAFF. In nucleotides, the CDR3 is TGTGCCAGCAGTTATTTGGCAGGGGTTGAAGCTTTCTTT.

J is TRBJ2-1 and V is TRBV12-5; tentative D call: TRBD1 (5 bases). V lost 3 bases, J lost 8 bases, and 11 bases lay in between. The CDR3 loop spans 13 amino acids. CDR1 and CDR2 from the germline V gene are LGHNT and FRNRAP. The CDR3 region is CASGFDPGYEQFF. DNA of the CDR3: TGTGCTAGTGGTTTTGACCCAGGGTATGAGCAGTTCTTC.

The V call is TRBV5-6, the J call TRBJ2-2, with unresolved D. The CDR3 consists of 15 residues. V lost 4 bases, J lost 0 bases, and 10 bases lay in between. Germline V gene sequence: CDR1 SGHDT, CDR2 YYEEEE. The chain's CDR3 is CASSPPYANTGELFF. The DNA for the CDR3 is TGTGCCAGCAGCCCACCCTACGCGAACACCGGGGAGCTGTTTTTT.

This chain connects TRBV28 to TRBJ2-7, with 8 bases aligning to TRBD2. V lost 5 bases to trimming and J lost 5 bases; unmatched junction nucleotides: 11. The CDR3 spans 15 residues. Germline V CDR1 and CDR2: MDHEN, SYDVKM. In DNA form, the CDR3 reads TGTGCCAGCAGTCCAAGTTTGAAGCGGGGGCACGAGCAGTACTTC. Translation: CASSPSLKRGHEQYF.

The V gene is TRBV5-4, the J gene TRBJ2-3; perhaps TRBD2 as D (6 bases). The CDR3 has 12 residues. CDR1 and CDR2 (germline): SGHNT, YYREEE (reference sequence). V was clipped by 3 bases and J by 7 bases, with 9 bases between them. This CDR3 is CASSSRGYTQYF. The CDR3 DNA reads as TGTGCCAGCAGCTCACGGGGGTATACGCAGTATTTT.

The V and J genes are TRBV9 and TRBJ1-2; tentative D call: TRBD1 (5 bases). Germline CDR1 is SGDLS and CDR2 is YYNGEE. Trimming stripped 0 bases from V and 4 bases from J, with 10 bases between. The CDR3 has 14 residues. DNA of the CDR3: TGTGCCAGCAGCGTAGCGGGCCAGGGCTATGGCTACACCTTC. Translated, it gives CASSVAGQGYGYTF.